The clone carrying this TCR beta chain was picked up a small number of times. No antigen is known for it. This entry is derived from a study of T cells in Graves' hyperthyroidism and ophthalmopathy. Study results and limitations: Ophthalmopathy, as predicted by the model, came a median roughly 6.8 months after the prediction.

From roughly 9.2 ml of fresh peripheral blood, PBMCs were isolated. Researchers amplified the TCR beta CDR3 regions from RNA transcripts. The HTBI primer set served for first-round RT-PCR of the TCR CDR3. A single record per CDR3 protein comes from TCRdb applying MiXCR to the multiplex PCR reads. The sample has under 300,000 distinct CDR3 sequences, 13% to 15% seen once. Sequencing used blood. This receptor was identified in a woman in her forties or fifties with Graves' hyperthyroidism that later progressed to Graves' ophthalmopathy.

The CDR3 nucleotides are TGCAGTGCTTTTAGCGGGGCTAGCACAGATACGCAGTATTTT. As protein: CSAFSGASTDTQYF. This chain connects TRBV20-1 to TRBJ2-3; the match to TRBD2 covers 8 bases. CDR3 length: 14 residues. The V segment lost 5 bases and the J segment 0 bases; nucleotides outside the gene matches: 4. The germline CDR1 and CDR2 sequences are DFQATT and SNEGSKA (reference sequence).